These 7 T cell receptor beta chains were all obtained from the same sample, sequenced in a study of T cells in Graves' hyperthyroidism and ophthalmopathy. RNA transcripts served as the template for amplifying TCR beta CDR3 regions. The study used the HTBI primer set for a first-round RT-PCR of the TCR CDR3. TCRdb reprocessed the multiplex PCR reads with MiXCR, giving one entry per CDR3 protein. This sample has about 690,000 distinct CDR3 sequences; 17% occur once, and the top ten carry around 15%. Sequenced input: blood. The receptor set was obtained from a man over 45 with Graves' hyperthyroidism.

Ten or more counts support this clonotype. The chain is built from TRBV10-3 and TRBJ2-7; TRBD2 is a possible D gene (6 bases). Germline V lookup: CDR1 ENHRY, CDR2 SYGVKD. The ends were cut back, 6 bases at V and 4 bases at J, with 16 bases in the middle. This CDR3 has 14 amino acids. Written as DNA, the CDR3 is TGTGCCATCAGAGCGACGGGAGCGGGTTACGAGCAGTACTTC. This gives the protein CAIRATGAGYEQYF.

The rearrangement uses TRBV30 and TRBJ1-5, with TRBD1 matching 7 bases. Per germline, CDR1 GTSNPN and CDR2 SVGIG (reference sequence). V was pared by 0 bases and J by 4 bases, with 9 bases of the junction left unmatched. This CDR3 spans 16 amino acids. CDR3 sequence (DNA): TGTGCCTGGAGTGTACCGGAGAGCAGGGGGAATCAGCCCCAGCATTTT. The encoded protein is CAWSVPESRGNQPQHF.

With respect to this clonotype: Compared with germline, one end of the junction differs, possibly owing to a read error. This chain connects TRBV5-5 to TRBJ2-1; D gene unclear. CDR3 size: 12 residues. The germline gives CDR1 SGHKS, CDR2 YYEKEE (reference sequence). CDR3 sequence: CAGSWVGNEQFF. CDR3 in DNA: TGTGCCGGCAGCTGGGTGGGCAATGAGCAGTTCTTC. Supplemented by reference TRBV5-5 and TRBJ2-1, the full variable domain reads DAGVTQSPTHLIKTRGQQVTLRCSPISGHKSVSWYQQVLGQGPQFIFQYYEKEERGRGNFPDRFSARQFPNYSSELNVNALLLGDSALYLCAGSWVGNEQFFGPGTRLTVL.

This clonotype was seen repeatedly, ten times or more. The chain has TRBV2 and TRBJ2-2, with TRBD1 matching 12 bases. Unmatched junction bases numbered 4, after V lost 5 bases and J lost 3 bases. Looked up from germline, CDR1 is SNHLY and CDR2 is FYNNEI. This CDR3 contains 16 residues. CDR3 in amino acids: CASSSGTGGHTGELFF. The DNA of the CDR3 is TGTGCCAGCAGTTCAGGGACAGGGGGCCACACCGGGGAGCTGTTTTTT. The whole variable domain, filled in from reference TRBV2 and TRBJ2-2, reads EPEVTQTPSHQVTQMGQEVILRCVPISNHLYFYWYRQILGQKVEFLVSFYNNEISEKSEIFDDQFSVERPDGSNFTLKIRSTKLEDSAMYFCASSSGTGGHTGELFFGEGSRLTVL.

The chain joins TRBV20-1 to TRBJ1-2, with D uncertain. The V gene's germline CDR1 is DFQATT and CDR2 SNEGSKA (reference sequence). V lost 7 bases, J lost 0 bases, and 9 bases lay in between. The CDR3 totals 12 residues. CDR3 bases: TGCAGTGATAGGCTAGCTAACTATGGCTACACCTTC. Protein product: CSDRLANYGYTF.

The V and J genes are TRBV29-1 and TRBJ1-2, with TRBD1 identical over 7 bases. Germline loops: CDR1 SQVTM, CDR2 ANQGSEA. The CDR3 loop spans 13 amino acids. Unmatched junction bases numbered 10, after V lost 6 bases and J lost 6 bases. Here the CDR3 DNA reads TGCAGCGTCGCCATTGGGACAGCTAATGGCTACACCTTC. Residues: CSVAIGTANGYTF.

This clonotype was seen many times. This rearrangement joins TRBV6-2 or TRBV6-3 to TRBJ2-7; TRBD2 matches 12 bases. The germline V gene encodes CDR1 MNHEY and CDR2 SVGEGT. After removal of 6 bases from V and 2 bases from J, the junction contained 5 bases not matched to a gene. This CDR3 is 15 amino acids long. The CDR3 loop reads CASSSTSGRPYEQYF. Written as DNA, the CDR3 is TGTGCCAGCAGCTCGACTAGCGGGAGACCCTACGAGCAGTACTTC.